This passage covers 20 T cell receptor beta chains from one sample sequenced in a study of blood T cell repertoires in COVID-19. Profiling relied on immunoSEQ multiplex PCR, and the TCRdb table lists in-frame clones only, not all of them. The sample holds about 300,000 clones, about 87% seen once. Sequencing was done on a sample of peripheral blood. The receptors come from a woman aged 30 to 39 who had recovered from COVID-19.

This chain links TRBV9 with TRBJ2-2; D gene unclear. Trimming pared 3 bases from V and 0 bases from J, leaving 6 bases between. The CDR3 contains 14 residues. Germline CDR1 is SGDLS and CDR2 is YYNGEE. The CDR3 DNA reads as TGTGCCAGCAGCGCGACTCCGAACACCGGGGAGCTGTTTTTT. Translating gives CASSATPNTGELFF.

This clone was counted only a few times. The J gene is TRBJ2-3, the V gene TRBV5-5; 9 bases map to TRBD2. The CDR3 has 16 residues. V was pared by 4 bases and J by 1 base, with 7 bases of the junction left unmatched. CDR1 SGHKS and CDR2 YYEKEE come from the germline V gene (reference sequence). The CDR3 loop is CASSLWTSAGTDTQYF. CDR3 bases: TGTGCCAGCAGCCTCTGGACTAGCGCGGGCACAGATACGCAGTATTTT.

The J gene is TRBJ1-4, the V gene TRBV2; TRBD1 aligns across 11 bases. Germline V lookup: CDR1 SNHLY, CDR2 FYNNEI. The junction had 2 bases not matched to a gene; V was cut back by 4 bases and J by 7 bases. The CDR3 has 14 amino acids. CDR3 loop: CASSAGQGGEKLFF. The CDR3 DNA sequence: TGTGCCAGCAGTGCGGGACAGGGGGGTGAAAAACTGTTTTTT. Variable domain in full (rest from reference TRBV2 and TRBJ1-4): EPEVTQTPSHQVTQMGQEVILRCVPISNHLYFYWYRQILGQKVEFLVSFYNNEISEKSEIFDDQFSVERPDGSNFTLKIRSTKLEDSAMYFCASSAGQGGEKLFFGSGTQLSVL.

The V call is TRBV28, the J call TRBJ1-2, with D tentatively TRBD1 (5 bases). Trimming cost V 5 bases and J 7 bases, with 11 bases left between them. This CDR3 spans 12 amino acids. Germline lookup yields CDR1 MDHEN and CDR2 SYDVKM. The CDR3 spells CASSRGGIGYTF. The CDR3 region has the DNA TGTGCCAGCAGTAGGGGAGGGATTGGCTACACCTTC.

The CDR3 sequence is CASTSRVGSPLHF. CDR3 coding DNA: TGTGCCAGCACCTCCAGGGTAGGATCACCCCTCCACTTT. V is TRBV7-2 and J is TRBJ1-6, with D perhaps matching TRBD1 (5 bases). Per germline, CDR1 SGHTA and CDR2 FQGNSA. There are 13 residues in the CDR3. Trimming pared 7 bases from V and 10 bases from J, leaving 14 bases between.

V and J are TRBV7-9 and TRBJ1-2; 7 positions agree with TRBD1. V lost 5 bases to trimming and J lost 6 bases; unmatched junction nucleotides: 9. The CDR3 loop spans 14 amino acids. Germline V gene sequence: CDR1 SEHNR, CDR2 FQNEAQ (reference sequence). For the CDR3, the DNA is TGTGCCAGCAGCGCTAGCGGGACAGCGAATGGCTACACCTTC. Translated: CASSASGTANGYTF.

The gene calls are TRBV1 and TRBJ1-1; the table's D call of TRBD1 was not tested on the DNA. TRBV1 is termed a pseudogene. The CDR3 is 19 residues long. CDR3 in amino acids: CTSSQHTWTGGEEDTEAFF. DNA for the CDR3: TGCACCAGCAGCCAACACACCTGGACAGGGGGAGAAGAGGACACTGAAGCTTTCTTT.

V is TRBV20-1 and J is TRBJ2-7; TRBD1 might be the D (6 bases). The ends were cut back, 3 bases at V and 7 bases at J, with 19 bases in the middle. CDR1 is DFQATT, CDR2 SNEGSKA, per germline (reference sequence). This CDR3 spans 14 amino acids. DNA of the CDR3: TGCAGTGCTAGTTCGACCAGTGAAGGGGGTGAGCAGTACTTC. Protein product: CSASSTSEGGEQYF.

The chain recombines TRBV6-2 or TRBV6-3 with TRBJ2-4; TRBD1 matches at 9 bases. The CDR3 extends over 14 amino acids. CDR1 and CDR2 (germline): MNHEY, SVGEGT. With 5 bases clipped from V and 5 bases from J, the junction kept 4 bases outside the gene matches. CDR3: CASSRDREENIQYF. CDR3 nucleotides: TGTGCCAGCAGTAGGGACAGGGAGGAAAACATTCAGTACTTC.

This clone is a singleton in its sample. The CDR3 spells CASSLVGGAADTQYF. The CDR3 DNA is TGTGCCAGCAGCTTAGTAGGGGGGGCCGCAGATACGCAGTATTTT. The chain combines TRBV7-2 with TRBJ2-3; a possible D gene is TRBD2 (7 bases). The V end was cut by 1 base, the J end by 4 bases, with 12 bases between. The germline gives CDR1 SGHTA, CDR2 FQGNSA. The CDR3 has 15 residues.

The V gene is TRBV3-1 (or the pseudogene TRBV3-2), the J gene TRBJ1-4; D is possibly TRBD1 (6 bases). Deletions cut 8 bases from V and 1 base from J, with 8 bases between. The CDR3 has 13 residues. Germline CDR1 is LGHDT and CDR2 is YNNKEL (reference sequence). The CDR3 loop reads CASGGGTNEKLFF. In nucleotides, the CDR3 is TGTGCCAGCGGGGGCGGAACTAATGAAAAACTGTTTTTT.

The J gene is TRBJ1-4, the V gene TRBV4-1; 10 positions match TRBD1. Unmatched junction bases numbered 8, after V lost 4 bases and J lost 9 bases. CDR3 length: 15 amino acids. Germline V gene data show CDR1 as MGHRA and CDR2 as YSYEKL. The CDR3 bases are TGCGCCAGCAGCCTCCTAGGACAGGGGGGGCAAAAACTGTTTTTT. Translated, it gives CASSLLGQGGQKLFF.

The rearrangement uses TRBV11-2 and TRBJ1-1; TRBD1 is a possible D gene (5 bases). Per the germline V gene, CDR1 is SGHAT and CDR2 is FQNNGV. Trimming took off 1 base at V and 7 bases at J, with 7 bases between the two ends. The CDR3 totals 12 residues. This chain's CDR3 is CASSLGQLEAFF. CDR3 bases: TGTGCCAGCAGCTTAGGACAGCTTGAAGCTTTCTTT.

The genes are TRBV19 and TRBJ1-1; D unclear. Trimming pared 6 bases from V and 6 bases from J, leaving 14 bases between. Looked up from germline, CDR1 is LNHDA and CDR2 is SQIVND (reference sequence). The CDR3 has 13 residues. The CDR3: CASSYTPGSEAFF. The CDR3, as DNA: TGTGCCAGTAGCTACACCCCGGGGTCTGAAGCTTTCTTT.

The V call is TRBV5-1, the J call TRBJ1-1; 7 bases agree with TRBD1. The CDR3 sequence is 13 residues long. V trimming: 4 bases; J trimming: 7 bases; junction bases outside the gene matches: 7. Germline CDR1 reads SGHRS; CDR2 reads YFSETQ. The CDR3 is CASSRSGTDEAFF. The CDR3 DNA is TGCGCCAGCAGCCGATCCGGGACAGATGAAGCTTTCTTT.

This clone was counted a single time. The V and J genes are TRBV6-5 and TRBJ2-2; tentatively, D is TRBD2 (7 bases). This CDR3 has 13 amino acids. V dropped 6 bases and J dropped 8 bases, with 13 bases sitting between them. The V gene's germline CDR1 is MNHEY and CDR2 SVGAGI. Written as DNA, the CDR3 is TGTGCCAGCAGACCAGGGGAGGGAGGGGAGCTGTTTTTT. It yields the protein CASRPGEGGELFF.

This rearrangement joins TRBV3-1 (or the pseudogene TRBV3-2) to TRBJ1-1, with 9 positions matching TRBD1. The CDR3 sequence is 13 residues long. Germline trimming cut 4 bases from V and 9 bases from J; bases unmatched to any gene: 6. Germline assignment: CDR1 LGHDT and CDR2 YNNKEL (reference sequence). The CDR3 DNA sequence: TGTGCCAGCAGCCCGGGACAGGGCGATCAAGCTTTCTTT. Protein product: CASSPGQGDQAFF.

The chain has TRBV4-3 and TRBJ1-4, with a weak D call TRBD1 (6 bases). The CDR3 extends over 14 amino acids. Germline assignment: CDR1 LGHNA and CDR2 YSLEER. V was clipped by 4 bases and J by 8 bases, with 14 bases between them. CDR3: CASSPTGKREKLFF. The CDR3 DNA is TGCGCCAGCAGCCCGACAGGAAAGCGCGAAAAACTGTTTTTT.

CDR3 loop: CASSHPQAGFEAFF. CDR3 coding DNA: TGCGCCAGCAGCCACCCGCAGGCAGGGTTCGAAGCTTTCTTT. The chain couples TRBV4-1 to TRBJ1-1, with D perhaps matching TRBD1 (5 bases). Germline CDR1 reads MGHRA; CDR2 reads YSYEKL. Trimming cost V 3 bases and J 8 bases, with 16 bases left between them. CDR3 length: 14 amino acids.

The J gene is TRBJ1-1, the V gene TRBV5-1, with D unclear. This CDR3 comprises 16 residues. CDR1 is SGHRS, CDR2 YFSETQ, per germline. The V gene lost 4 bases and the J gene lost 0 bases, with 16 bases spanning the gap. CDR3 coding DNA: TGCGCCAGCAGCATTCTCGGGAGTGTTCTGAACACTGAAGCTTTCTTT. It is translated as CASSILGSVLNTEAFF.